This TCR beta chain was found in a study of graft-versus-host responses after intestinal transplantation. General study results and limits: Early post-transplant HvG declines were associated with peak circulating GvH clone levels. Recipient marrow held GvH clones, some first seen in ileum or blood. Allografts carried high graft-versus-host to host-versus-graft clonal ratios in patients having graft-donor T cell macrochimerism.

Here immunoSEQ multiplex PCR was the method, and the copy in TCRdb shows in-frame clones only, minus some. The top ten clones hold 0.069% of a sample with roughly 100,000 clones, roughly 90% of them seen once. As regards this clone: Its antigen is not known.

This CDR3 has 16 residues. Per germline, CDR1 SGHDT and CDR2 YYEEEE. The ends lost 0 bases at V and 5 bases at J; junction bases unmatched: 8. J is TRBJ1-2 and V is TRBV5-6; 9 nucleotides match TRBD1. The material was unstimulated CD8+ T cells sorted from spleen or lymph node cells, obtained before transplant. The clonotype originates from a human donor who was the organ donor for an intestinal transplant. CDR3 residues: CASSLGFWTGEYGYTF. The CDR3 DNA reads as TGTGCCAGCAGCTTGGGGTTCTGGACAGGGGAATATGGCTACACCTTC. Using reference TRBV5-6 and TRBJ1-2 for the parts outside the CDR3, the full variable domain is DAGVTQSPTHLIKTRGQQVTLRCSPKSGHDTVSWYQQALGQGPQFIFQYYEEEERQRGNFPDRFSGHQFPNYSSELNVNALLLGDSALYLCASSLGFWTGEYGYTFGSGTRLTVV.